The rows below give T cell receptor beta chains drawn from one sample of a study of T cells of healthy individuals. One entry per CDR3 protein results from TCRdb running MiXCR on the 5' RACE reads. The sample contains about 82,000 distinct CDR3 sequences, more than 5% of which appear only once. These receptors were taken from a female donor in good health. Both conserved end residues are part of each CDR3. The order of the fields is J gene, V gene, clone size, D gene, CDR3 DNA, CDR3 protein. D genes are given only for firm matches. Some rows have no size entry. The others give once, few or many, or a class for an expanded clone.

j_gene: TRBJ2-7; v_gene: TRBV7-2; abundance: many; d_gene: TRBD2; CDR3nt: TGTGCCAGCAGCATTCCGGGACTAGCGGGAAGGGAGCAGTACTTC; CDR3aa: CASSIPGLAGREQYF
j_gene: TRBJ1-5; v_gene: TRBV12-3/TRBV12-4; abundance: many; d_gene: .; CDR3nt: TGTGCCAGCAGTTTAGAGGGGCGGGATGAGCGTCAGCCCCAGCATTTT; CDR3aa: CASSLEGRDERQPQHF
j_gene: TRBJ2-3; v_gene: TRBV27; abundance: many; d_gene: .; CDR3nt: TGTGCCAGCAGTTCCCTTAAAAGTACGCAGTATTTT; CDR3aa: CASSSLKSTQYF
j_gene: TRBJ1-1; v_gene: TRBV12-3/TRBV12-4; abundance: few; d_gene: TRBD1; CDR3nt: TGTGCCAGCAGCCTTGGGACAGGGGGGGACACTGAAGCTTTCTTT; CDR3aa: CASSLGTGGDTEAFF
j_gene: TRBJ2-7; v_gene: TRBV28; abundance: few; d_gene: .; CDR3nt: TGTGCCAGCAGTGACGGGGCTTACTCCTACGAGCAGTACTTC; CDR3aa: CASSDGAYSYEQYF
j_gene: TRBJ1-2; v_gene: TRBV4-3; abundance: .; d_gene: TRBD1; CDR3nt: TGCGCCAGCAGCCAAGATTGGGGACAGCTCTATGGCTACACCTTC; CDR3aa: CASSQDWGQLYGYTF
j_gene: TRBJ2-3; v_gene: TRBV27; abundance: many; d_gene: .; CDR3nt: TGTGCCAGCAGGTGGGCAGAGTCTAGCACAGATACGCAGTATTTT; CDR3aa: CASRWAESSTDTQYF
j_gene: TRBJ1-1; v_gene: TRBV10-3; abundance: .; d_gene: .; CDR3nt: TGTGCCATCAGTGTGTCAGTGAACACTGAAGCTTTCTTT; CDR3aa: CAISVSVNTEAFF
j_gene: TRBJ2-5; v_gene: TRBV19; abundance: few; d_gene: .; CDR3nt: TGTGCCAGTAGTATAGGAAGTCGGGCCCAAGAGACCCAGTACTTC; CDR3aa: CASSIGSRAQETQYF
j_gene: TRBJ2-6; v_gene: TRBV28; abundance: many; d_gene: .; CDR3nt: TGTGCCACCTGGGGGGCCGGGGCCAACGTCCTGACTTTC; CDR3aa: CATWGAGANVLTF
j_gene: TRBJ2-1; v_gene: TRBV6-1; abundance: many; d_gene: TRBD2; CDR3nt: TGTGCCAGCAAGGTTAGACCGGGAGGGCCGGGTGAGCAGTTCTTC; CDR3aa: CASKVRPGGPGEQFF
j_gene: TRBJ1-4; v_gene: TRBV4-1; abundance: many; d_gene: .; CDR3nt: TGCGCCAGCAGCCAAAACCGAGGACGGAATGAAAAACTGTTTTTT; CDR3aa: CASSQNRGRNEKLFF
j_gene: TRBJ2-5; v_gene: TRBV7-2; abundance: few; d_gene: TRBD2; CDR3nt: TGTGCCAGCAGCAGACTAGCGGACACGCGGTCCCAGTACTTC; CDR3aa: CASSRLADTRSQYF
j_gene: TRBJ2-2; v_gene: TRBV5-8; abundance: few; d_gene: TRBD2; CDR3nt: TGTGCCAGCACCCCCCCAGCTAGCGGGATTACCGGGGAGCTGTTTTTT; CDR3aa: CASTPPASGITGELFF
j_gene: TRBJ2-7; v_gene: TRBV11-2; abundance: .; d_gene: TRBD2; CDR3nt: TGTGCCAGCAGTCATGTTAGCGGGAGGGCCGGCGAGCAGTACTTC; CDR3aa: CASSHVSGRAGEQYF
j_gene: TRBJ2-7; v_gene: TRBV9; abundance: few; d_gene: .; CDR3nt: TGTGCCAGCAGCGTGGACGGGAGTGAAACCTACGAGCAGTACTTC; CDR3aa: CASSVDGSETYEQYF
j_gene: TRBJ1-1; v_gene: TRBV20-1; abundance: .; d_gene: .; CDR3nt: TGCAGTGCTAGAGATTGGGGCAGGGGCGCGAACACTGAAGCTTTCTTT; CDR3aa: CSARDWGRGANTEAFF
j_gene: TRBJ2-5; v_gene: TRBV29-1; abundance: many; d_gene: .; CDR3nt: TGCAGCGTCGCGAGGTTAAAACTAGCCTCGGTCCAAGAGACCCAGTACTTC; CDR3aa: CSVARLKLASVQETQYF
j_gene: TRBJ2-2; v_gene: TRBV6-2/TRBV6-3; abundance: many; d_gene: TRBD1; CDR3nt: TGTGCCAGCAGCAAGATTAACAGGGGACGGGAGCTGTTTTTT; CDR3aa: CASSKINRGRELFF
j_gene: TRBJ1-1; v_gene: TRBV7-9; abundance: many; d_gene: .; CDR3nt: TGTGCCAGCAGCTTAAGCGGCATTGAAGCTTTCTTT; CDR3aa: CASSLSGIEAFF
j_gene: TRBJ2-3; v_gene: TRBV20-1; abundance: few; d_gene: .; CDR3nt: TGCAGTGCCCCCAGTCCTGCAGATACGCAGTATTTT; CDR3aa: CSAPSPADTQYF
j_gene: TRBJ2-1; v_gene: TRBV7-3; abundance: many; d_gene: TRBD2; CDR3nt: TGTGCCAGCAGCCCCCTACTAGCGGGAGCGTTCAATGAGCAGTTCTTC; CDR3aa: CASSPLLAGAFNEQFF
j_gene: TRBJ2-7; v_gene: TRBV5-1; abundance: many; d_gene: TRBD1; CDR3nt: TGCGCCAGCAGCAGCAGACAGGGGCGGACCTACGAGCAGTACTTC; CDR3aa: CASSSRQGRTYEQYF
j_gene: TRBJ2-1; v_gene: TRBV20-1; abundance: many; d_gene: TRBD2; CDR3nt: TGCAGTGCAAGACTAGCGAGCTCCTACAATGAGCAGTTCTTC; CDR3aa: CSARLASSYNEQFF
j_gene: TRBJ2-1; v_gene: TRBV24-1; abundance: many; d_gene: .; CDR3nt: TGTGCCACCAGTGATTCGTATGATGAGCAGTTCTTC; CDR3aa: CATSDSYDEQFF
j_gene: TRBJ2-4; v_gene: TRBV20-1; abundance: many; d_gene: .; CDR3nt: TGCAGTGCCTTAAATACTATCCGGGACTCAATAATTCAGTACTTC; CDR3aa: CSALNTIRDSIIQYF
j_gene: TRBJ2-3; v_gene: TRBV7-9; abundance: few; d_gene: .; CDR3nt: TGTGCCAGCAGCTTAGTAGGCTACTCTAGCACAGATACGCAGTATTTT; CDR3aa: CASSLVGYSSTDTQYF
j_gene: TRBJ2-6; v_gene: TRBV14; abundance: .; d_gene: .; CDR3nt: TGTGCCAGCAGCCAGAGACCGGGCACCACCACCTCTGGGGCCAACGTCCTGACTTTC; CDR3aa: CASSQRPGTTTSGANVLTF
j_gene: TRBJ2-3; v_gene: TRBV12-3/TRBV12-4; abundance: many; d_gene: .; CDR3nt: TGTGCCAGCAGTTTTTCAGCCACAGATACGCAGTATTTT; CDR3aa: CASSFSATDTQYF
j_gene: TRBJ2-7; v_gene: TRBV19; abundance: few; d_gene: .; CDR3nt: TGTGCCAGTAGTATAGGCCGGAGGGGTTACGAGCAGTACTTC; CDR3aa: CASSIGRRGYEQYF
j_gene: TRBJ2-1; v_gene: TRBV7-2; abundance: many; d_gene: TRBD2; CDR3nt: TGTGCCAGCAGCCTTCCCCCTAGCGGGAGTGAGTTCTTC; CDR3aa: CASSLPPSGSEFF
j_gene: TRBJ2-7; v_gene: TRBV29-1; abundance: .; d_gene: .; CDR3nt: TGCAGCGTTGTTATTAGGGGCTACGAGCAGTACTTC; CDR3aa: CSVVIRGYEQYF
j_gene: TRBJ2-2; v_gene: TRBV20-1; abundance: many; d_gene: .; CDR3nt: TGCAGTGTCCTCCCCGGCACCGGGGAGCTGTTTTTT; CDR3aa: CSVLPGTGELFF
j_gene: TRBJ2-7; v_gene: TRBV20-1; abundance: many; d_gene: .; CDR3nt: TGCAGTGCTAGTCTGCCCCGAGGGTCCTACGAGCAGTACTTC; CDR3aa: CSASLPRGSYEQYF
j_gene: TRBJ2-7; v_gene: TRBV11-1; abundance: many; d_gene: TRBD1; CDR3nt: TGTGCCAGCAGCTTGGGACAGGGATCCCACGAGCAGTACTTC; CDR3aa: CASSLGQGSHEQYF
j_gene: TRBJ2-1; v_gene: TRBV7-9; abundance: few; d_gene: .; CDR3nt: TGTGCCAGCAGCCTCTCGTATAACAATGAGCAGTTCTTC; CDR3aa: CASSLSYNNEQFF
j_gene: TRBJ2-1; v_gene: TRBV9; abundance: .; d_gene: TRBD2; CDR3nt: TGTGCCAGCAGCGTATCGGGACTAGCGGGCGATGAGCAGTTCTTC; CDR3aa: CASSVSGLAGDEQFF
j_gene: TRBJ2-7; v_gene: TRBV7-9; abundance: many; d_gene: TRBD2; CDR3nt: TGTGCCAGCTCCACTAGCGGGTACTACGAGCAGTACTTC; CDR3aa: CASSTSGYYEQYF
j_gene: TRBJ2-5; v_gene: TRBV29-1; abundance: many; d_gene: TRBD2; CDR3nt: TGCAGCGTTGAAGATCTTCTGGCTAGCGGAGCCAGCCAAGAGACCCAGTACTTC; CDR3aa: CSVEDLLASGASQETQYF
j_gene: TRBJ1-4; v_gene: TRBV13; abundance: many; d_gene: TRBD1; CDR3nt: TGTGCCAGCAGCTTCCGGGACAGGGCAGGAGAAAAACTGTTTTTT; CDR3aa: CASSFRDRAGEKLFF
j_gene: TRBJ1-1; v_gene: TRBV7-3; abundance: many; d_gene: TRBD1; CDR3nt: TGTGCCAGCAGTACAGGGGGCACTGAAGCTTTCTTT; CDR3aa: CASSTGGTEAFF
j_gene: TRBJ2-5; v_gene: TRBV6-2/TRBV6-3; abundance: few; d_gene: TRBD1; CDR3nt: TGTGCCAGCAGTTGGGCAGGGGGCAGAGAGACCCAGTACTTC; CDR3aa: CASSWAGGRETQYF
j_gene: TRBJ2-1; v_gene: TRBV20-1; abundance: few; d_gene: TRBD2; CDR3nt: TGCAGTGCGCGGAGCTGGGGGAGACGAGCGGGAGGGAACTACAATGAGCAGTTCTTC; CDR3aa: CSARSWGRRAGGNYNEQFF
j_gene: TRBJ2-3; v_gene: TRBV29-1; abundance: .; d_gene: TRBD2; CDR3nt: TGCAGCGTTGGGGTAGCGGGAGGGCTCACAGATACGCAGTATTTT; CDR3aa: CSVGVAGGLTDTQYF
j_gene: TRBJ2-4; v_gene: TRBV15; abundance: few; d_gene: .; CDR3nt: TGTGCCACCAGCGGAGGGACTGCTAAGGTTCAGTACTTC; CDR3aa: CATSGGTAKVQYF
j_gene: TRBJ1-2; v_gene: TRBV5-1; abundance: .; d_gene: .; CDR3nt: TGCGCCAGCAGCTTAGCACAGGATGGCTACACCTTC; CDR3aa: CASSLAQDGYTF
j_gene: TRBJ2-3; v_gene: TRBV7-2; abundance: many; d_gene: TRBD2; CDR3nt: TGTGCCAGCAGCTGGGTAGCGGGGGGAACAGATACGCAGTATTTT; CDR3aa: CASSWVAGGTDTQYF
j_gene: TRBJ1-5; v_gene: TRBV6-5; abundance: many; d_gene: .; CDR3nt: TGTGCCAGCAGTTCCAGGACAGCTTATAGCAATCAGCCCCAGCATTTT; CDR3aa: CASSSRTAYSNQPQHF
j_gene: TRBJ2-7; v_gene: TRBV29-1; abundance: many; d_gene: TRBD1; CDR3nt: TGCAGCGTTGAGAGAGGGAACAGGGGTGGATACGAGCAGTACTTC; CDR3aa: CSVERGNRGGYEQYF
j_gene: TRBJ2-7; v_gene: TRBV20-1; abundance: many; d_gene: TRBD1; CDR3nt: TGCAGTGCTGGACAGGGGTCCTACGAGCAGTACTTC; CDR3aa: CSAGQGSYEQYF
j_gene: TRBJ2-7; v_gene: TRBV18; abundance: many; d_gene: .; CDR3nt: TGTGCCAGCTCACCCAGGTCGGCAAGGTCCTACGAGCAGTACTTC; CDR3aa: CASSPRSARSYEQYF
j_gene: TRBJ2-7; v_gene: TRBV6-6; abundance: few; d_gene: TRBD1; CDR3nt: TGTGCCAGCAGTTACTCGATAGCAGGGACAGGGTCCCACGAGCAGTACTTC; CDR3aa: CASSYSIAGTGSHEQYF
j_gene: TRBJ2-7; v_gene: TRBV7-2; abundance: few; d_gene: .; CDR3nt: TGTGCCAGCAGCTTACGTGGGGGAAATAGGGAGCAGTACTTC; CDR3aa: CASSLRGGNREQYF
j_gene: TRBJ2-7; v_gene: TRBV29-1; abundance: many; d_gene: TRBD1; CDR3nt: TGCAGCGCTGAGGGACAGGGCGCCTACGAGCAGTACTTC; CDR3aa: CSAEGQGAYEQYF
j_gene: TRBJ1-2; v_gene: TRBV6-1; abundance: .; d_gene: .; CDR3nt: TGTGCCAGCAGTGAGTTTGCTAACTATGGCTACACCTTC; CDR3aa: CASSEFANYGYTF